A selection of T cell receptor beta chains follows, all from one sample in a study of control samples from healthy donors and cancer patients. Sequenced by immunoSEQ multiplex PCR; TCRdb stores in-frame clones only, minus some. The sample includes 94,000 or so clones, around 85% of them seen just once. Sequencing was performed on PBMCs. These receptors were taken from a man aged 70-80 years with lung cancer. Each CDR3 is given with its conserved first and last residue. D genes are given only for firm matches. Not every row has a clone size; where given, it reads once, few, many or a size class.

j_call v_call clone_size d_call cdr3_aa cdr3_nt
TRBJ1-1 TRBV28 . . CASSFYEGAGLRVAFF TGTGCCAGCAGTTTCTATGAGGGTGCGGGTTTACGGGTAGCTTTCTTT
TRBJ2-1 TRBV2 . TRBD1 CASSGQGGNEQFF TGTGCCAGCAGCGGACAGGGGGGCAATGAGCAGTTCTTC
TRBJ1-1 TRBV6-6 . . CASSYRPGDTEAFF TGTGCCAGCAGTTACCGTCCGGGAGACACTGAAGCTTTCTTT
TRBJ2-1 TRBV12-3/TRBV12-4 . . CASSRRRDEQFF TGTGCCAGCAGTCGCCGCCGGGATGAGCAGTTCTTC
TRBJ2-3 TRBV10-1 . . CASRGDTDTQYF TGCGCCAGCCGAGGGGACACAGATACGCAGTATTTT
TRBJ2-7 TRBV7-8 . TRBD2 CASSRMAGGYEQYF TGTGCCAGCAGCCGAATGGCGGGGGGCTACGAGCAGTACTTC
TRBJ2-1 TRBV5-1 . . CASSLSNEQFF TGCGCCAGCAGCTTGAGCAATGAGCAGTTCTTC
TRBJ1-2 TRBV24-1 . TRBD1 CATSDSLGTGSGYTF TGTGCCACCAGTGATTCCCTCGGGACAGGGTCTGGCTACACCTTC
TRBJ2-1 TRBV5-1 . . CASSFFGTGLPEQFF TGCGCCAGCAGCTTTTTTGGGACCGGCTTGCCGGAGCAGTTCTTC
TRBJ1-1 TRBV7-2 . . CASSFWGNTEAFF TGTGCCAGCAGCTTCTGGGGGAACACTGAAGCTTTCTTT
TRBJ1-2 TRBV30 . TRBD1 CAWSGDRVDYGYTF TGTGCCTGGAGTGGGGACAGGGTTGACTATGGCTACACCTTC
TRBJ2-3 TRBV28 . . CASGTSTDTQYF TGTGCCAGCGGTACCAGCACAGATACGCAGTATTTT
TRBJ1-2 TRBV7-3 . . CASRPNTGYHGYTF TGTGCCAGCAGACCAAATACAGGGTACCATGGCTACACCTTC
TRBJ2-3 TRBV9 once TRBD2 CASSVASGSTDTQYF TGTGCCAGCAGCGTAGCTAGCGGGAGCACAGATACGCAGTATTTT